This is a list of T cell receptor beta chains from one sample in a study of cytomegalovirus exposure and HLA in healthy donors. Using immunoSEQ multiplex PCR, the repertoire was profiled, and TCRdb retains in-frame clones only, with some absent. Of approximately 150,000 clones listed, about 68% were seen once; the top ten hold around 2.4%. The sequencing input was PBMCs. These receptors all come from a female donor in good health and CMV-seronegative. The CDR3 runs from the conserved cysteine through the conserved F or W. The D gene is left open where the match is weak. Some rows mark clone size as missing; the rest say once, few, many or name a class of expanded clone.

d_call j_call cdr3_length v_call clone_size cdr3_aa cdr3_nt
TRBD2 TRBJ2-5 15 TRBV5-5 . CASSLGSGRGETQYF TGTGCCAGCAGCTTGGGTAGCGGGAGAGGAGAGACCCAGTACTTC
TRBD2 TRBJ2-5 16 TRBV25-1 . CASSEGTSGGQETQYF TGTGCCAGCAGTGAAGGGACTAGCGGGGGCCAAGAGACCCAGTACTTC
TRBD2 TRBJ2-1 14 TRBV4-2 . CASSPGTSGGEQFF TGTGCCAGCAGCCCCGGGACTAGCGGGGGAGAGCAGTTCTTC
TRBD2 TRBJ2-3 14 TRBV6-4 medium-sized CASSGRAGEDTQYF TGTGCCAGCAGTGGTCGAGCGGGAGAGGATACGCAGTATTTT
. TRBJ2-7 13 TRBV7-8 . CASSLVGQGFLYF TGTGCCAGCAGCTTAGTGGGGCAGGGGTTTTTGTACTTC
TRBD1 TRBJ2-7 15 TRBV18 . CASSLRDRGPSEQYF TGTGCCAGCTCACTCCGGGACAGGGGACCCAGCGAGCAGTACTTC
. TRBJ2-7 15 TRBV5-1 . CASSTGLRTSYEQYF TGCGCCAGCAGCACCGGACTACGGACTTCCTACGAGCAGTACTTC
. TRBJ1-5 15 TRBV7-9 few CASSLGGYSNQPQHF TGTGCCAGCAGCTTAGGAGGGTATAGCAATCAGCCCCAGCATTTT
. TRBJ2-5 13 TRBV6-5 . CASKASVRETQYF TGTGCCAGCAAGGCTAGCGTACGAGAGACCCAGTACTTC
TRBD1 TRBJ2-7 14 TRBV6-5 . CASRTGQGAYEQYF TGTGCCAGCAGAACCGGACAGGGGGCCTACGAGCAGTACTTC
. TRBJ2-3 13 TRBV29-1 . CSVEGRYTDTQYF TGCAGCGTGGAGGGACGGTACACAGATACGCAGTATTTT
. TRBJ2-6 16 TRBV7-2 . CASSSRGISGANVLTF TGTGCCAGCAGCTCCCGCGGGATCTCTGGGGCCAACGTCCTGACTTTC
. TRBJ1-4 13 TRBV7-8 few CASSSEGGEKLFF TGTGCCAGCAGCTCCGAGGGAGGGGAAAAACTGTTTTTT
TRBD2 TRBJ2-1 14 TRBV7-9 . CASSLGLAGDEQFF TGTGCCAGCAGCTTAGGACTAGCGGGAGATGAGCAGTTCTTC
TRBD1 TRBJ2-2 11 TRBV7-9 . CASQGAGELFF TGTGCCAGCCAGGGGGCCGGGGAGCTGTTTTTT
TRBD2 TRBJ2-1 15 TRBV6-4 . CASRKLAGGYNEQFF TGTGCCAGCAGAAAATTAGCGGGAGGCTACAATGAGCAGTTCTTC
. TRBJ1-6 14 TRBV5-1 . CASSLRTLDSPLHF TGCGCCAGCAGCTTGAGGACACTCGATTCACCCCTCCACTTT
TRBD2 TRBJ2-3 20 TRBV9 . CASSHIAGRLAPASTDTQYF TGTGCCAGCAGCCACATAGCGGGACGGCTCGCACCTGCTAGCACAGATACGCAGTATTTT
. TRBJ2-7 15 TRBV6-5 . CASSKQGGTSYEQYF TGTGCCAGCAGTAAACAGGGTGGGACAAGCTACGAGCAGTACTTC
TRBD1 TRBJ2-7 14 TRBV9 . CASSVTGGPYEQYF TGTGCCAGCAGCGTGACAGGGGGGCCCTACGAGCAGTACTTC
TRBD1 TRBJ2-5 15 TRBV9 . CASSAGTGDVETQYF TGTGCCAGCAGCGCCGGGACAGGGGACGTGGAGACCCAGTACTTC
. TRBJ2-1 16 TRBV10-3 . CAISVSAGQSHNEQFF TGTGCCATCAGTGTGAGTGCGGGACAGAGTCACAATGAGCAGTTCTTC
. TRBJ1-2 13 TRBV4-1 . CASSHGNYYGYTF TGCGCCAGCAGCCACGGGAATTATTATGGCTACACCTTC
TRBD1 TRBJ1-6 15 TRBV9 . CASSVSRDRNSPLHF TGTGCCAGCAGCGTGAGCCGGGACAGAAATTCACCCCTCCACTTT
. TRBJ1-1 15 TRBV4-3 . CASSQDGVPGTEAFF TGCGCCAGCAGCCAAGATGGTGTACCAGGCACTGAAGCTTTCTTT
. TRBJ2-7 10 TRBV20-1 . CSASHREQYF TGCAGTGCGTCCCACAGGGAACAGTACTTC
TRBD2 TRBJ2-5 15 TRBV6-5 . CASSRSGGAQETQYF TGTGCCAGCAGTCGTAGCGGGGGGGCGCAAGAGACCCAGTACTTC
. TRBJ2-7 15 TRBV4-1 . CASSPFGGSDYEQYF TGCGCCAGCAGCCCCTTCGGAGGGTCCGACTACGAGCAGTACTTC
. TRBJ2-1 16 TRBV4-2 . CASSQAGLDRRFEQFF TGTGCCAGCAGCCAAGCGGGTTTAGACCGTCGCTTTGAGCAGTTCTTC
TRBD1 TRBJ2-6 17 TRBV11-2 . CASSQDPGGRRTNVLTF TGTGCCAGCAGCCAAGACCCAGGGGGCCGTCGGACCAACGTCCTGACTTTC
TRBD2 TRBJ2-2 14 TRBV25-1 once CASSPRGGPGELFF TGTGCCAGCAGTCCTCGGGGGGGCCCCGGGGAGCTGTTTTTT
TRBD1 TRBJ2-7 14 TRBV7-2 few CASIQGQGTYEQYF TGTGCCAGCATCCAAGGACAGGGGACCTACGAGCAGTACTTC